Listed below are T cell receptor beta chains from one sample, sequenced in a study of shared clonotypes between healthy human individuals. TCRdb keeps only in-frame clones here, not all; method: immunoSEQ multiplex PCR. Here the sample spans some 1.5 million clones, approximately 98% being singletons. Sample: naive CD4+ T cells sorted from blood. All receptors come from a man aged 30-40 years in good health. CDR3s include the opening cysteine and the closing phenylalanine or tryptophan. A D gene is named only where the DNA matches it firmly. The size of a clone is reported for some rows only, either as once, few or many, or as a class for expanded clones.

CDR3 protein: CASSPSGQRNEKLFF
CDR3 DNA: TGTGCCAGCAGCCCGTCGGGACAGAGAAATGAAAAACTGTTTTTT
D gene: TRBD1
V gene: TRBV4-2
J gene: TRBJ1-4
clone size: once

CDR3 protein: CASSKSRQANEKLFF
CDR3 DNA: TGTGCCAGCAGTAAATCCCGGCAAGCTAATGAAAAACTGTTTTTT
D gene: .
V gene: TRBV2
J gene: TRBJ1-4
clone size: .

CDR3 protein: CASRFTGGEQYF
CDR3 DNA: TGTGCCAGCAGATTCACAGGGGGCGAGCAGTACTTC
D gene: TRBD1
V gene: TRBV11-2
J gene: TRBJ2-7
clone size: .

CDR3 protein: CASSLGGATQAYEQYF
CDR3 DNA: TGTGCCAGCAGCTTAGGAGGGGCAACCCAAGCCTACGAGCAGTACTTC
D gene: .
V gene: TRBV11-2
J gene: TRBJ2-7
clone size: .

CDR3 protein: CASRPGTNSYEQYF
CDR3 DNA: TGTGCCAGCAGACCCGGGACTAACTCCTACGAGCAGTACTTC
D gene: TRBD2
V gene: TRBV9
J gene: TRBJ2-7
clone size: .

CDR3 protein: CASSQGTSGRRSYEQYF
CDR3 DNA: TGCGCCAGCAGCCAAGGGACTAGCGGGAGAAGGTCCTACGAGCAGTACTTC
D gene: TRBD2
V gene: TRBV4-3
J gene: TRBJ2-7
clone size: .

CDR3 protein: CASSYYNRGYEQYF
CDR3 DNA: TGTGCCAGCAGTTACTATAACAGGGGTTACGAGCAGTACTTC
D gene: TRBD1
V gene: TRBV6-5
J gene: TRBJ2-7
clone size: .

CDR3 protein: CASSVVKGLHAIGEQFF
CDR3 DNA: TGTGCCAGCAGTGTGGTGAAGGGACTCCATGCGATCGGTGAGCAGTTCTTC
D gene: .
V gene: TRBV2
J gene: TRBJ2-1
clone size: .

CDR3 protein: CASSSTVAGQGRRDYEQYF
CDR3 DNA: TGTGCCAGCAGCTCGACGGTGGCGGGACAGGGGCGCCGCGACTACGAGCAGTACTTC
D gene: TRBD1
V gene: TRBV7-9
J gene: TRBJ2-7
clone size: .

CDR3 protein: CASSDSGVDQPQHF
CDR3 DNA: TGTGCCAGCAGTGACAGTGGGGTGGATCAGCCCCAGCATTTT
D gene: .
V gene: TRBV2
J gene: TRBJ1-5
clone size: .

CDR3 protein: CASSLGRDVYYGYTF
CDR3 DNA: TGTGCCAGCAGCTTGGGCAGGGATGTCTACTATGGCTACACCTTC
D gene: .
V gene: TRBV5-8
J gene: TRBJ1-2
clone size: .

CDR3 protein: CAVRNTPGRNSPNEKLFF
CDR3 DNA: TGTGCCGTACGCAATACCCCCGGGAGGAACTCCCCTAATGAAAAACTGTTTTTT
D gene: .
V gene: TRBV2
J gene: TRBJ1-4
clone size: .

CDR3 protein: CASSASRTRTGYTF
CDR3 DNA: TGTGCCAGCAGCGCCTCTCGGACAAGGACTGGCTACACCTTC
D gene: .
V gene: TRBV9
J gene: TRBJ1-2
clone size: .

CDR3 protein: CASSVGQGATYTF
CDR3 DNA: TGCGCCAGCAGCGTGGGACAGGGAGCAACCTACACCTTC
D gene: TRBD1
V gene: TRBV10-1
J gene: TRBJ1-2
clone size: .

CDR3 protein: CASSLGPEGFNQPQHF
CDR3 DNA: TGTGCCAGCAGCTTGGGCCCCGAAGGCTTCAATCAGCCCCAGCATTTT
D gene: .
V gene: TRBV5-4
J gene: TRBJ1-5
clone size: .

CDR3 protein: CASSQGKVYEQYF
CDR3 DNA: TGTGCCAGTAGTCAAGGGAAAGTCTACGAGCAGTACTTC
D gene: .
V gene: TRBV19
J gene: TRBJ2-7
clone size: .

CDR3 protein: CASSPSSGRVSDTQYF
CDR3 DNA: TGTGCCAGCTCACCGAGTAGCGGGAGGGTCTCGGATACGCAGTATTTT
D gene: TRBD2
V gene: TRBV18
J gene: TRBJ2-3
clone size: .

CDR3 protein: CASSLQREGGYNEQFF
CDR3 DNA: TGTGCCAGCAGCTTACAGCGGGAGGGCGGCTACAATGAGCAGTTCTTC
D gene: TRBD2
V gene: TRBV7-3
J gene: TRBJ2-1
clone size: .

CDR3 protein: CASSLGGRAETQYF
CDR3 DNA: TGTGCCAGCAGTTTGGGGGGGCGTGCGGAGACCCAGTACTTC
D gene: .
V gene: TRBV28
J gene: TRBJ2-5
clone size: .

CDR3 protein: CASSTQTGRNTEAFF
CDR3 DNA: TGTGCCAGCAGCACCCAGACAGGTCGGAACACTGAAGCTTTCTTT
D gene: .
V gene: TRBV7-2
J gene: TRBJ1-1
clone size: .

CDR3 protein: CAAERDTNQPQHF
CDR3 DNA: TGTGCGGCCGAACGAGATACCAATCAGCCCCAGCATTTT
D gene: .
V gene: TRBV28
J gene: TRBJ1-5
clone size: .

CDR3 protein: CASSPQWSALGETQYF
CDR3 DNA: TGTGCCAGCAGCCCACAGTGGTCTGCCCTCGGGGAGACCCAGTACTTC
D gene: .
V gene: TRBV7-2
J gene: TRBJ2-5
clone size: .

CDR3 protein: CASSLIAGLSTDTQYF
CDR3 DNA: TGTGCCAGCAGCCTTATAGCGGGCCTTAGCACAGATACGCAGTATTTT
D gene: TRBD2
V gene: TRBV7-6
J gene: TRBJ2-3
clone size: .

CDR3 protein: CATWEGPFETQYF
CDR3 DNA: TGTGCCACCTGGGAGGGGCCCTTCGAGACCCAGTACTTC
D gene: TRBD2
V gene: TRBV15
J gene: TRBJ2-5
clone size: .

CDR3 protein: CASSEQGRNTEAFF
CDR3 DNA: TGTGCCAGCAGTGAACAGGGCAGGAACACTGAAGCTTTCTTT
D gene: .
V gene: TRBV2
J gene: TRBJ1-1
clone size: .

CDR3 protein: CATTDRGLYNEQFF
CDR3 DNA: TGTGCCACGACGGACAGGGGGCTGTACAATGAGCAGTTCTTC
D gene: TRBD1
V gene: TRBV2
J gene: TRBJ2-1
clone size: .

CDR3 protein: CASRTRTGGDEQFF
CDR3 DNA: TGTGCCAGCAGGACAAGGACAGGGGGGGATGAGCAGTTCTTC
D gene: TRBD1
V gene: TRBV6-6
J gene: TRBJ2-1
clone size: .

CDR3 protein: CASSDGYRANTEAFF
CDR3 DNA: TGTGCCAGCAGTGATGGCTACAGGGCGAACACTGAAGCTTTCTTT
D gene: .
V gene: TRBV25-1
J gene: TRBJ1-1
clone size: .

CDR3 protein: CASSLSGAVFRYEQYF
CDR3 DNA: TGTGCCAGCAGTTTATCTGGAGCGGTCTTCCGCTACGAGCAGTACTTC
D gene: .
V gene: TRBV28
J gene: TRBJ2-7
clone size: .

CDR3 protein: CASSRLRGTNQETQYF
CDR3 DNA: TGTGCCAGCAGCCGATTACGGGGGACAAACCAAGAGACCCAGTACTTC
D gene: .
V gene: TRBV7-9
J gene: TRBJ2-5
clone size: .

CDR3 protein: CASRARGKAYGYTF
CDR3 DNA: TGTGCCAGCAGAGCCAGGGGGAAGGCCTATGGCTACACCTTC
D gene: TRBD1
V gene: TRBV5-8
J gene: TRBJ1-2
clone size: .

CDR3 protein: CASSLFGPIEQYF
CDR3 DNA: TGTGCCAGCAGTTTATTCGGGCCAATAGAGCAGTACTTC
D gene: .
V gene: TRBV28
J gene: TRBJ2-7
clone size: .

CDR3 protein: CASSSSREAHNNEQFF
CDR3 DNA: TGTGCCAGCAGCTCTTCCCGGGAGGCCCACAACAATGAGCAGTTCTTC
D gene: TRBD2
V gene: TRBV28
J gene: TRBJ2-1
clone size: once

CDR3 protein: CASSLVLSGGAVGELFF
CDR3 DNA: TGTGCCAGCAGCTTAGTCTTGTCAGGGGGCGCGGTCGGGGAGCTGTTTTTT
D gene: TRBD1
V gene: TRBV7-8
J gene: TRBJ2-2
clone size: .

CDR3 protein: CASSDPRAQYF
CDR3 DNA: TGTGCCAGCAGTGATCCCCGGGCCCAGTACTTC
D gene: .
V gene: TRBV2
J gene: TRBJ2-5
clone size: .

CDR3 protein: CASTPRGGASYNEQFF
CDR3 DNA: TGTGCCAGCACCCCACGGGGGGGGGCCTCCTACAATGAGCAGTTCTTC
D gene: TRBD2
V gene: TRBV6-4
J gene: TRBJ2-1
clone size: .

CDR3 protein: CASSFSEANVLTF
CDR3 DNA: TGTGCCAGCAGTTTCTCCGAGGCCAACGTCCTGACTTTC
D gene: .
V gene: TRBV6-1
J gene: TRBJ2-6
clone size: once

CDR3 protein: CASSSLGAFNYGYTF
CDR3 DNA: TGTGCCAGCAGCTCGCTGGGGGCGTTTAACTATGGCTACACCTTC
D gene: .
V gene: TRBV11-2
J gene: TRBJ1-2
clone size: .

CDR3 protein: CASSEVDRAGANVLTF
CDR3 DNA: TGTGCCAGCAGTGAAGTCGACAGGGCTGGGGCCAACGTCCTGACTTTC
D gene: TRBD1
V gene: TRBV6-1
J gene: TRBJ2-6
clone size: .

CDR3 protein: CASSYSSGLEQYF
CDR3 DNA: TGTGCCAGCAGTTACTCATCCGGACTTGAGCAGTACTTC
D gene: .
V gene: TRBV6-6
J gene: TRBJ2-7
clone size: once

CDR3 protein: CASSRNTGELFF
CDR3 DNA: TGTGCCAGCAGCCGAAACACCGGGGAGCTGTTTTTT
D gene: .
V gene: TRBV5-5
J gene: TRBJ2-2
clone size: .

CDR3 protein: CASPGTSGSLNEQFF
CDR3 DNA: TGTGCCAGCCCGGGGACTAGCGGGTCACTGAATGAGCAGTTCTTC
D gene: TRBD2
V gene: TRBV18
J gene: TRBJ2-1
clone size: .

CDR3 protein: CASSMGYRGYEQYF
CDR3 DNA: TGTGCCAGCAGCATGGGATACAGAGGCTACGAGCAGTACTTC
D gene: .
V gene: TRBV28
J gene: TRBJ2-7
clone size: .

CDR3 protein: CASSLMGTAPTGELFF
CDR3 DNA: TGTGCCAGCAGCTTAATGGGGACAGCCCCGACCGGGGAGCTGTTTTTT
D gene: TRBD1
V gene: TRBV11-2
J gene: TRBJ2-2
clone size: .

CDR3 protein: CATSFTDPLYEQYF
CDR3 DNA: TGTGCCACCTCATTTACGGACCCCCTCTACGAGCAGTACTTC
D gene: .
V gene: TRBV28
J gene: TRBJ2-7
clone size: .

CDR3 protein: CASSLGTSGRGNEQFF
CDR3 DNA: TGTGCCAGCAGCTTAGGGACTAGCGGGAGGGGCAATGAGCAGTTCTTC
D gene: TRBD2
V gene: TRBV11-2
J gene: TRBJ2-1
clone size: .

CDR3 protein: CASSIPGAAYEQYF
CDR3 DNA: TGTGCCAGTAGTATACCAGGTGCTGCCTACGAGCAGTACTTC
D gene: .
V gene: TRBV19
J gene: TRBJ2-7
clone size: .

CDR3 protein: CASSAHQGAGETEAFF
CDR3 DNA: TGTGCCAGCAGCGCCCATCAGGGGGCCGGAGAGACTGAAGCTTTCTTT
D gene: TRBD1
V gene: TRBV28
J gene: TRBJ1-1
clone size: .